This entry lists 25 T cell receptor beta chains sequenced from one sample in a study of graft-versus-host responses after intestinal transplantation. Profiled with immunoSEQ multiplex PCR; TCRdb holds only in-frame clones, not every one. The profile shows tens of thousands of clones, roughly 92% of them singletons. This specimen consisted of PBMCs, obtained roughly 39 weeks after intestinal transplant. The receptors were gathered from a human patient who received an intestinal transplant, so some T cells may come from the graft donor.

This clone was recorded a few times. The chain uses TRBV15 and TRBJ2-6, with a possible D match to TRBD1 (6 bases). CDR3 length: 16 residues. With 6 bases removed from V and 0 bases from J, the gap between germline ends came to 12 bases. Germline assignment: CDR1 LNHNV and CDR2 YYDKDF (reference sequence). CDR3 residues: CATSPGHRSGANVLTF. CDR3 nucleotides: TGTGCCACCAGTCCGGGACATCGCTCTGGGGCCAACGTCCTGACTTTC.

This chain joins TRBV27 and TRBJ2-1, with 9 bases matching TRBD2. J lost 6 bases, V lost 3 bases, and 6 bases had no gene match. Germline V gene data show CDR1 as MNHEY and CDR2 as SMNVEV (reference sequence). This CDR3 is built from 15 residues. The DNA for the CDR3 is TGTGCCAGCAGTTTTTTAGCGGGAGAAGGCAATGAGCAGTTCTTC. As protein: CASSFLAGEGNEQFF.

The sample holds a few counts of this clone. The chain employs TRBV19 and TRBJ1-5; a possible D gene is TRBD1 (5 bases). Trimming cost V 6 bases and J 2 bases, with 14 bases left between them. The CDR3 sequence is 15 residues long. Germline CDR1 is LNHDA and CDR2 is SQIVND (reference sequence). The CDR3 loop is CASRPDIWGNQPQHF. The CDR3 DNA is TGTGCCAGTAGGCCGGACATATGGGGCAATCAGCCCCAGCATTTT.

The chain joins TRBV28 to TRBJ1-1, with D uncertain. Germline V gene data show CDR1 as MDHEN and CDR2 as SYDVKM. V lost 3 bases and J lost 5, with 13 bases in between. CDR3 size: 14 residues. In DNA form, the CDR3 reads TGTGCCAGCAGTTTCGCCCGGGTTTCGACTGAAGCTTTCTTT. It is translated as CASSFARVSTEAFF.

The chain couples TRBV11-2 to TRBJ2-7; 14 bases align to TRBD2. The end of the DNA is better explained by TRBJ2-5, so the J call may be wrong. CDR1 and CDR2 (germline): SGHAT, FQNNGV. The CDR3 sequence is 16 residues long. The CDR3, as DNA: TGTGCCAGCAGCATCGGGACTAGCGGGGGTAAAGAGACCCAGTACTTC. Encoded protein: CASSIGTSGGKETQYF.

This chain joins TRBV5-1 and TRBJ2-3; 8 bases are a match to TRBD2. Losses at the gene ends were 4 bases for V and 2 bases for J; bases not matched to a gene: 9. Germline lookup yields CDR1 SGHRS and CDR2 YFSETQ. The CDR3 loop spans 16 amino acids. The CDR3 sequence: CASSPGLATYTDTQYF. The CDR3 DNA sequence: TGCGCCAGCAGCCCCGGACTAGCTACATACACAGATACGCAGTATTTT.

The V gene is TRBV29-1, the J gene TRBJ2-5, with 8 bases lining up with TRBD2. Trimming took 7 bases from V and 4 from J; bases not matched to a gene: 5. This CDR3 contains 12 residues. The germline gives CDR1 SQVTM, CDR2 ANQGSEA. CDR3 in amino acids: CSGGGLGETQYF. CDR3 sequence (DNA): TGCAGCGGCGGGGGGCTAGGAGAGACCCAGTACTTC.

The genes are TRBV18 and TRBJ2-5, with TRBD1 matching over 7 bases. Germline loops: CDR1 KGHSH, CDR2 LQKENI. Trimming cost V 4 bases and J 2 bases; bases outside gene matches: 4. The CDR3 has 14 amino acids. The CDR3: CASSLGTAQETQYF. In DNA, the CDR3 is TGTGCCAGCTCACTGGGGACAGCTCAAGAGACCCAGTACTTC.

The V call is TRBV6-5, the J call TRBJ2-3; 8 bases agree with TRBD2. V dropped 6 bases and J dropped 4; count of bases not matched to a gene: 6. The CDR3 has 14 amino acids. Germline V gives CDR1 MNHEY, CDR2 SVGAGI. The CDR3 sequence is CASRPGGPPDTQYF. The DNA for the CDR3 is TGTGCCAGCAGGCCGGGAGGGCCCCCAGATACGCAGTATTTT.

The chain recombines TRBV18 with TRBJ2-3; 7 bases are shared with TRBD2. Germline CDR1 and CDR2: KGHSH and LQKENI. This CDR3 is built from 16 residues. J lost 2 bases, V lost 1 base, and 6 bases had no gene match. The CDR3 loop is CASSPLPAGYTDTQYF. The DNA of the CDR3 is TGTGCCAGCTCACCACTCCCAGCGGGATACACAGATACGCAGTATTTT.

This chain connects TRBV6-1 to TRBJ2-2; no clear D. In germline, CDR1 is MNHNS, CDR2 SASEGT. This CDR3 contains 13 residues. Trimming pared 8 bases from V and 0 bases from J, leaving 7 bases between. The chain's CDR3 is CASFRSNTGELFF. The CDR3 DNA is TGTGCCAGCTTTAGGTCGAACACCGGGGAGCTGTTTTTT.

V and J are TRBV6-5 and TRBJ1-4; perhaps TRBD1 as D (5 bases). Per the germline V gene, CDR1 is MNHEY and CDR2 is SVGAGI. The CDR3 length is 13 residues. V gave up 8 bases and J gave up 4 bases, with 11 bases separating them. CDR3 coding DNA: TGTGCCAGCCAGGGAGTGGGTAATGAAAAACTGTTTTTT. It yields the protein CASQGVGNEKLFF.

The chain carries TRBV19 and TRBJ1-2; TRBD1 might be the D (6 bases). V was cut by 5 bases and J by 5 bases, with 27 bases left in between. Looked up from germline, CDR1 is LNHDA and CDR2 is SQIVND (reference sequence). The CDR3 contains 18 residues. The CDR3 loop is CASSLSRDRQALWYGYTF. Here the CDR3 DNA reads TGTGCCAGTAGTCTCTCTAGGGACCGACAGGCCCTTTGGTATGGCTACACCTTC. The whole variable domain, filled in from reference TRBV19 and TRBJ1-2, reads DGGITQSPKYLFRKEGQNVTLSCEQNLNHDAMYWYRQDPGQGLRLIYYSQIVNDFQKGDIAEGYSVSREKKESFPLTVTSAQKNPTAFYLCASSLSRDRQALWYGYTFGSGTRLTVV.

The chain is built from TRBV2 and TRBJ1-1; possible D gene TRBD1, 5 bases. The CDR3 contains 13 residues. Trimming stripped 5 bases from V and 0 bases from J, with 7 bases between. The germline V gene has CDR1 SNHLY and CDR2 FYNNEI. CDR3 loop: CASSNRLNTEAFF. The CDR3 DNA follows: TGTGCCAGCAGTAACAGGTTGAACACTGAAGCTTTCTTT.

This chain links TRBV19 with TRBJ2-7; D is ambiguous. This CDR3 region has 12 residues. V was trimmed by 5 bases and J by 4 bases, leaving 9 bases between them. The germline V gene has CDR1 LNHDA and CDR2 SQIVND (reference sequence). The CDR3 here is CASSQGGYEQYF. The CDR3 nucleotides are TGTGCCAGTAGTCAAGGCGGTTACGAGCAGTACTTC. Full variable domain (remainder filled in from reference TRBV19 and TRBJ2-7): DGGITQSPKYLFRKEGQNVTLSCEQNLNHDAMYWYRQDPGQGLRLIYYSQIVNDFQKGDIAEGYSVSREKKESFPLTVTSAQKNPTAFYLCASSQGGYEQYFGPGTRLTVT.

CDR3 protein: CASSIDLETGLNMNTEAFF. The CDR3 nucleotides read TGTGCCAGTAGTATAGATCTTGAGACAGGGCTTAATATGAACACTGAAGCTTTCTTT. The chain uses TRBV19 and TRBJ1-1; 7 nucleotides match TRBD1. The ends lost 0 bases at V and 0 bases at J; junction bases unmatched: 13. This CDR3 contains 19 residues. In germline, CDR1 is LNHDA, CDR2 SQIVND (reference sequence).

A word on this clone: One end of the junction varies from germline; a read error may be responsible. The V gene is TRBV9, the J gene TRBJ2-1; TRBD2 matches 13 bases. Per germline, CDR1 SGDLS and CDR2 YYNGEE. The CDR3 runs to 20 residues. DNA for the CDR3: TGTGCCAGCAGCGTAGGAGGCGGGACAGGGGGACTAGCGGGGTACAGTGAGCAGTTCTTC. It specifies CASSVGGGTGGLAGYSEQFF.

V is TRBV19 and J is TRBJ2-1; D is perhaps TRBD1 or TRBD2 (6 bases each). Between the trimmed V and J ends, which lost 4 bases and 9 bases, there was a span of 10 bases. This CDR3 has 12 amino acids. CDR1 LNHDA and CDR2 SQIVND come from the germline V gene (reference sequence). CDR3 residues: CASSTGASEQFF. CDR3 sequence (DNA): TGTGCCAGTAGTACGGGGGCGAGTGAGCAGTTCTTC. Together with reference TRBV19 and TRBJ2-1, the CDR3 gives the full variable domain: DGGITQSPKYLFRKEGQNVTLSCEQNLNHDAMYWYRQDPGQGLRLIYYSQIVNDFQKGDIAEGYSVSREKKESFPLTVTSAQKNPTAFYLCASSTGASEQFFGPGTRLTVL.

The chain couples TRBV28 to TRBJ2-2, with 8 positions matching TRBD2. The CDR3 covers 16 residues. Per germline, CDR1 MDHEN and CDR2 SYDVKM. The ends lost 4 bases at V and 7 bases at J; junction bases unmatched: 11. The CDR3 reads CASSSESGLVVGELFF. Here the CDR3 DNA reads TGTGCCAGCAGTTCCGAATCGGGACTAGTGGTCGGGGAGCTGTTTTTT.

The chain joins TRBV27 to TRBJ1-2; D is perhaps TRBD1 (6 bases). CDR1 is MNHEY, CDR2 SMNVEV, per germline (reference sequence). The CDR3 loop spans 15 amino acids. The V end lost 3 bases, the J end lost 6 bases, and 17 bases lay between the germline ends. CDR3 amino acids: CASSFGLRGIDGYTF. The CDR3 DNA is TGTGCCAGCAGTTTTGGGCTTAGGGGGATAGATGGCTACACCTTC.

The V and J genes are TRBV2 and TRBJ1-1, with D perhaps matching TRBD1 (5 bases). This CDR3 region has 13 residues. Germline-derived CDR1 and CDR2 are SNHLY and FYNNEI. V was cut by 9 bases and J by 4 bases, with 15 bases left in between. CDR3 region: CASDRQLITEAFF. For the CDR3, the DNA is TGTGCCAGTGACAGACAACTCATCACTGAAGCTTTCTTT.

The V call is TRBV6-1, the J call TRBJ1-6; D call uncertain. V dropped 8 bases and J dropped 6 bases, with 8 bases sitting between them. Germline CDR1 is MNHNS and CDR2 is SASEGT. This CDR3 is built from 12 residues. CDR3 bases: TGTGCCAGCCATGGGATTAATTCACCCCTCCACTTT. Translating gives CASHGINSPLHF.

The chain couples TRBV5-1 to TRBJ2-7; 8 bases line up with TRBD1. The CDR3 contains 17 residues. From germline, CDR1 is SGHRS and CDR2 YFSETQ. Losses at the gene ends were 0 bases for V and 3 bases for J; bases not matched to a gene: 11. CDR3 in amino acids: CASSLGTGPRYVYEQYF. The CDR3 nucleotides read TGCGCCAGCAGCTTGGGGACAGGGCCCCGATATGTCTACGAGCAGTACTTC.

CDR3 sequence: CASSVGADMYNEQFF. CDR3 DNA sequence: TGTGCCAGCAGCGTGGGGGCAGACATGTACAATGAGCAGTTCTTC. The chain combines TRBV9 with TRBJ2-1; possible D gene TRBD1, 6 bases. V lost 2 bases and J lost 4, with 13 bases in between. The germline V gene has CDR1 SGDLS and CDR2 YYNGEE. This CDR3 is 15 amino acids long.

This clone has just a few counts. The CDR3 nucleotides read TGTGCCAGCAGCCCGACAGGGGGCAATCAGCCCCAGCATTTT. Translation gives CASSPTGGNQPQHF. The chain joins TRBV9 to TRBJ1-5, with 8 positions matching TRBD1. Per germline, CDR1 SGDLS and CDR2 YYNGEE. The CDR3 is made up of 14 amino acids. The J segment lost 2 bases and the V segment lost 4 bases, leaving 2 bases of the junction unmatched.